These T cell receptor beta chains were read from a single sample in a study of a mutant IDH1 vaccine in newly diagnosed glioma. Profiled with immunoSEQ multiplex PCR; TCRdb holds only in-frame clones, not every one. The sample lists tens of thousands of clones; more than 85% were seen once. Their specific antigens are unknown. This sample comprised PBMCs, obtained from a glioma patient whose treatment included an IDH1 peptide vaccine. Source of these receptors: a man aged 45-65 years with glioma. The CDR3 runs from the conserved cysteine through the conserved F or W. The D gene is left open where the match is weak. Clone size appears in some rows only: once, few, many, or a class for an expanded clone.

j_call clone_size d_call v_call cdr3_nt cdr3_aa
TRBJ2-7 . TRBD1 TRBV5-5 TGTGCCAGCAGCTTAGGACAGGGAACAAACTACGAGCAGTACTTC CASSLGQGTNYEQYF
TRBJ2-1 once TRBD2 TRBV29-1 TGCAGCGTAGGAAACGGGACTAGCGGTTACAATGAGCAGTTCTTC CSVGNGTSGYNEQFF
TRBJ1-5 . . TRBV6-5 TGTGCCAGCAAGCAGGGTACAAATCAGCCCCAGCATTTT CASKQGTNQPQHF
TRBJ2-3 . . TRBV10-2 TGCGCCAGCAGTCTAAGATTCACAGATACGCAGTATTTT CASSLRFTDTQYF
TRBJ2-7 . . TRBV10-3 TGTGCCATCAGTGATGTGGGAGCAGCTTACGAGCAGTACTTC CAISDVGAAYEQYF
TRBJ1-2 once . TRBV5-1 TGCGCCAGCAGCCGGTTGGGGGGCAGAGATGGCTACACCTTC CASSRLGGRDGYTF
TRBJ1-1 . TRBD1 TRBV10-3 TGTGCCACCCTAGCCAGGGGGTACACTGAAGCTTTCTTT CATLARGYTEAFF
TRBJ1-1 . . TRBV2 TGTGCCAGCAACGGGGTGGGGCGGACGGCGAACACTGAAGCTTTCTTT CASNGVGRTANTEAFF
TRBJ2-3 . TRBD2 TRBV4-1 TGCGCCAGCAGCCAAGAGGGACTAGCGTTCCCTGATACGCAGTATTTT CASSQEGLAFPDTQYF
TRBJ2-1 . TRBD2 TRBV5-1 TGCGCCAGCAGCCCGGCAGGCGGGGGGGCCTACAATGAGCAGTTCTTC CASSPAGGGAYNEQFF
TRBJ2-7 . . TRBV27 TGTGCCAGCAGTCCCATACCTATTCGATCCTACGAGCAGTACTTC CASSPIPIRSYEQYF
TRBJ1-1 . . TRBV6-6 TGTGCCAGCAGTCCAGGGGTGGTGAACACTGAAGCTTTCTTT CASSPGVVNTEAFF
TRBJ2-7 . . TRBV5-8 TGTGCCAGCAACCGGGGACAATCGGCCTACGAGCAGTACTTC CASNRGQSAYEQYF
TRBJ2-7 . . TRBV29-1 TGCAGCGTTACCGGGACTTCCCGAACCTACGAGCAGTACTTC CSVTGTSRTYEQYF
TRBJ1-2 . TRBD1 TRBV5-4 TGTGCCAGCACCCTGGCGACCAGGGGGGGGTATGGCTACACCTTC CASTLATRGGYGYTF
TRBJ1-3 . . TRBV5-1 TGCGCCAGCAGCTTGGGGTCCGGGGGAGTAAACACCATATATTTT CASSLGSGGVNTIYF
TRBJ2-2 . . TRBV5-1 TGCGCCAGCAGCTTGGACGGGAGTAAGAACACCGGGGAGCTGTTTTTT CASSLDGSKNTGELFF
TRBJ2-3 . . TRBV30 TGTGCCTGGAAGAAGTGGGGGGCAGGGGATACGCAGTATTTT CAWKKWGAGDTQYF
TRBJ2-7 once . TRBV7-2 TGTGCCAGCAGCCACGAGAAGACTAGAGCCTACGAGCAGTACTTC CASSHEKTRAYEQYF
TRBJ2-7 . . TRBV19 TGTGCCAGTAGTGTGGGGCCGGAGGCAAGCTACGAGCAGTACTTC CASSVGPEASYEQYF
TRBJ2-5 . . TRBV6-5 TGTGCCAGCAGTTACGGGGGGGCAGAGACCCAGTACTTC CASSYGGAETQYF
TRBJ2-2 . . TRBV10-3 TGTGCCATCAGCCCCCTTGAGGGGGGCAACACCGGGGAGCTGTTTTTT CAISPLEGGNTGELFF
TRBJ2-7 . . TRBV7-2 TGTGCCAGCAGCTTAACGCAGGGTGGTCGCGAGCAGTACTTC CASSLTQGGREQYF
TRBJ2-7 few . TRBV4-3 TGCGCCAGCAGCCAAGACCGGGCTCGAAGCGAGCAGTACTTC CASSQDRARSEQYF
TRBJ1-2 . . TRBV12-5 TGTGCTAGTGGTCCGGCGGCAGGGTCTAACTATGGCTACACCTTC CASGPAAGSNYGYTF
TRBJ2-3 . . TRBV4-3 TGCGCCAGCAGCCAAGATCCGGTGGGGTCAGATACGCAGTATTTT CASSQDPVGSDTQYF
TRBJ2-4 . . TRBV6-1 TGTGCCAGCAGTGGAGCCTACCGAAACATTCAGTACTTC CASSGAYRNIQYF
TRBJ1-1 . . TRBV10-1 TGCGCCAGCAGTGAGTCCAGGGGGAACACTGAAGCTTTCTTT CASSESRGNTEAFF
TRBJ1-4 . . TRBV30 TGTGCCTGGCGTGGAGCCTCCTTCACGGGGACTAATGAAAAACTGTTTTTT CAWRGASFTGTNEKLFF
TRBJ1-6 . . TRBV4-2 TGTGCCAGCAGTCGCGAGGGGTCCGGGTCAGTCCTCCACTTT CASSREGSGSVLHF
TRBJ1-1 once . TRBV12-5 TGTGCTAGTGGCCTAGGGAACACTGAAGCTTTCTTT CASGLGNTEAFF